This T cell receptor (beta chain) derives from a study of T cells in localized non-small cell lung cancer. Produced via immunoSEQ multiplex PCR; TCRdb's table is partial and in-frame only. The table includes approximately 50,000 clones, about 88% detected once. V gave up 1 base and J gave up 5 bases, with 15 bases separating them. This CDR3 comprises 15 residues. The V gene's germline CDR1 is SGHDT and CDR2 YYEEEE. Only one count was recorded for this clone. This receptor was obtained from a man aged 35-75 years with stage II lung adenocarcinoma. The sample consisted of PBMCs, taken before any cancer treatment. This sequence joins TRBV5-6 and TRBJ1-2; weak D call: TRBD1 (6 bases). The CDR3 DNA sequence: TGTGCCAGCAGCTTGCGCCAAGACAGGATATATGGCTACACCTTC. Its translation: CASSLRQDRIYGYTF.